Sequencing of this TCR beta chain was carried out in a study of patients and donors after allogeneic stem cell transplantation. TCRdb called the RT-PCR reads again in MiXCR, with one record for every CDR3 protein. The sample lists about 40,000 distinct CDR3 sequences; under 40% were seen once. Looked up from germline, CDR1 is SGHRS and CDR2 is YFSETQ. V shed 3 bases and J 8 bases; nucleotides not matched to a gene: 5. The CDR3 runs to 14 residues. The chain combines TRBV5-1 with TRBJ2-7; 13 bases line up with TRBD2. The receptor's source is a human donor who was either an allogeneic HSCT recipient or a stem cell or donor lymphocyte infusion donor (not recorded which). It is not recorded whose cells these are; they may come from a transplant donor. Specimen: blood, either unsorted or a sorted T cell fraction (not recorded which). CDR3: CASSWGTSGTQQYF. The CDR3 nucleotides read TGCGCCAGCAGCTGGGGGACTAGCGGGACCCAGCAGTACTTC.